Below, one T cell receptor beta chain is given with its context. Measured with immunoSEQ multiplex PCR; TCRdb has only the in-frame clones, and not every one. The profile covers some 200,000 clones, with approximately 80% appearing a single time and 7.5% to 9% taken by the ten largest. V dropped 6 bases and J dropped 4; count of bases not matched to a gene: 8. Germline CDR1 and CDR2: ENHRY and SYGVKD. This CDR3 has 16 residues. These data are taken from a study of blood T cell repertoires in COVID-19. The sequencing sample was made of peripheral blood. The sequence was obtained from a woman older than 75 with COVID-19, enrolled during active disease. The chain couples TRBV10-3 to TRBJ2-3; 12 nucleotides line up with TRBD2. The CDR3 nucleotides are TGTGCCATCAGGGGGACTAGCGGGCTACCCGCAGATACGCAGTATTTT. Encoded protein: CAIRGTSGLPADTQYF.